The 14 T cell receptor beta chains below come from one sample, sequenced in a study of circulating CD8 cells and anti-PD-1 response in melanoma. Live CD3+CD8+TCRalphabeta+ cells were sorted into four subsets by PD-1 and/or TIGIT. Using approximately 16 ng of total RNA, TCR libraries were made with the QIAseq Immune Repertoire TCR panel. TCRdb re-called the reads through MiXCR, storing one row per CDR3 protein. The sample lists about 720 distinct CDR3 sequences, roughly 8% occurring once. The specimen comprised CD8+ T cells from PBMCs, sampled at baseline or after one month of anti-PD-1 therapy (not recorded which). The receptors originated from a human donor with melanoma.

This clonotype rates as medium-sized. The genes are TRBV20-1 and TRBJ2-7; D is perhaps TRBD1 (6 bases). Deletions cut 2 bases from V and 2 bases from J, with 13 bases between. The CDR3 is made up of 14 amino acids. Germline-derived CDR1 and CDR2 are DFQATT and SNEGSKA (reference sequence). For the CDR3, the DNA is TGCAGTGCTAGAATCGGGACACCTCCCTACGAGCAGTACTTC. Its translation: CSARIGTPPYEQYF.

To note about this clonotype: This could be a read error, since a much larger clone is one nucleotide away. The rearrangement joins TRBV12-3 or TRBV12-4 to TRBJ2-5; TRBD2 is a possible D gene (6 bases). The length of the CDR3 is 16 residues. The V end lost 3 bases, the J end lost 7 bases, and 21 bases lay between the germline ends. In DNA, the CDR3 is TGTGCCAGCAGTTTTCGGTCTGGGGGGAAGAAAGGGACCCAGTACTTC. The encoded protein is CASSFRSGGKKGTQYF.

In this sample, this clonotype is large. This chain joins TRBV19 and TRBJ2-1; 7 nucleotides line up with TRBD2. CDR3 length equals 16 residues. Germline V gene data show CDR1 as LNHDA and CDR2 as SQIVND (reference sequence). V dropped 3 bases and J dropped 4; count of bases not matched to a gene: 9. In DNA, the CDR3 is TGTGCCAGTAGTATCCTGGCGGGAGAGGGATACAATGAGCAGTTCTTC. Its translation is CASSILAGEGYNEQFF.

This clonotype ranks as medium-sized. The CDR3 nucleotides are TGCAGCGTCGAATTGACAGACCGCCTGGTGGTGAATGAGCAGTTCTTC. It specifies CSVELTDRLVVNEQFF. The chain joins TRBV29-1 to TRBJ2-1, with D perhaps matching TRBD1 (5 bases). This CDR3 has 16 residues. Trimming pared 6 bases from V and 7 bases from J, leaving 25 bases between. Looked up from germline, CDR1 is SQVTM and CDR2 is ANQGSEA.

By share of the sample, this clonotype is large. This chain joins TRBV24-1 and TRBJ2-1; D uncertain. Germline V gene lookup returns CDR1 KGHDR and CDR2 SFDVKD. V was clipped by 5 bases and J by 3 bases, with 10 bases between them. The length of the CDR3 is 14 residues. The CDR3 nucleotides read TGTGCCACCAGTGGGGTTGGAAACTACAATGAGCAGTTCTTC. This codes for CATSGVGNYNEQFF.

By sample share, this clonotype is medium-sized. The CDR3 nucleotides read TGCAGTGCTAGAGGGGGCAGGACTCCCTACAATGAGCAGTTCTTC. Protein product: CSARGGRTPYNEQFF. The chain employs TRBV20-1 and TRBJ2-1; D is possibly TRBD1 or TRBD2 (5 bases each). CDR3 length: 15 amino acids. V was trimmed by 1 base and J by 2 bases, leaving 12 bases between them. Germline values: CDR1 DFQATT, CDR2 SNEGSKA (reference sequence).

By proportion, this clonotype is large. The chain recombines TRBV24-1 with TRBJ2-2; 9 positions match TRBD1. Germline lookup yields CDR1 KGHDR and CDR2 SFDVKD. The junction had 5 bases not matched to a gene; V was cut back by 4 bases and J by 6 bases. CDR3 length: 15 residues. This chain's CDR3 is CATSEGDRVSGELFF. The CDR3 DNA reads TGTGCCACCAGTGAGGGGGACAGGGTCTCCGGGGAGCTGTTTTTT.

This clonotype is labeled as large. J is TRBJ2-7 and V is TRBV19; possibly TRBD2 for D (5 bases). The germline CDR1 and CDR2 sequences are LNHDA and SQIVND (reference sequence). This CDR3 is 16 amino acids long. Between the trimmed V and J ends, which lost 7 bases and 2 bases, there was a span of 21 bases. The CDR3 spells CASNIPETAATYEQYF. The CDR3, as DNA: TGTGCCAGTAACATCCCCGAAACAGCGGCAACCTACGAGCAGTACTTC.

The chain joins TRBV19 to TRBJ2-3; 7 nucleotides align to TRBD2. Germline V gives CDR1 LNHDA, CDR2 SQIVND (reference sequence). With 4 bases clipped from V and 0 bases from J, the junction kept 4 bases outside the gene matches. The CDR3 has 15 amino acids. The CDR3 sequence is CASSTTSYSTDTQYF. The CDR3 region has the DNA TGTGCCAGTAGTACGACTAGCTACAGCACAGATACGCAGTATTTT.

This clonotype counts as medium-sized. This chain uses TRBV28 with TRBJ2-3; 8 nucleotides align to TRBD2. V trimming: 5 bases; J trimming: 5 bases; junction bases outside the gene matches: 9. CDR1 and CDR2 from the germline V gene are MDHEN and SYDVKM. The CDR3 totals 15 residues. CDR3 bases: TGTGCCAGCAGTCCTCCCGCGGGAGGTATAGATACGCAGTATTTT. Its protein is CASSPPAGGIDTQYF.

By its share, this clonotype is medium-sized. The chain couples TRBV20-1 to TRBJ1-1; D is undetermined. Germline CDR1 is DFQATT and CDR2 is SNEGSKA (reference sequence). Deletions cut 0 bases from V and 0 bases from J, with 11 bases between. This CDR3 region has 15 residues. CDR3 amino acids: CSARDSRLVNTEAFF. The CDR3 bases are TGCAGTGCTAGAGATAGTCGGCTGGTGAACACTGAAGCTTTCTTT.

The gene calls are TRBV12-3 or TRBV12-4 and TRBJ2-1; D gene ambiguous. V lost 4 bases and J lost 3, with 19 bases in between. This CDR3 comprises 17 residues. CDR3 protein: CASSSKLAELLYNEQFF. The CDR3 nucleotides read TGTGCCAGCAGTTCGAAACTTGCGGAACTCCTCTACAATGAGCAGTTCTTC.

In its sample, this clonotype is large. V is TRBV28 and J is TRBJ1-3; D unresolved. Germline CDR1 reads MDHEN; CDR2 reads SYDVKM. The CDR3 contains 15 residues. The V end lost 6 bases, the J end lost 0 bases, and 12 bases lay between the germline ends. CDR3 region: CASRLTPNSGNTIYF. CDR3 nucleotide sequence: TGTGCCAGCAGACTTACACCCAACTCTGGAAACACCATATATTTT.

Judged by abundance, this clonotype is large. The chain is built from TRBV20-1 and TRBJ2-1; TRBD2 agrees at 11 bases. The CDR3 length is 16 residues. From germline, CDR1 is DFQATT and CDR2 SNEGSKA (reference sequence). The J segment lost 6 bases and the V segment lost 3 bases, leaving 10 bases of the junction unmatched. For the CDR3, the DNA is TGCAGTGCTAGGGGGCCTAGCGGGAGGACCCCCAATGAGCAGTTCTTC. Protein product: CSARGPSGRTPNEQFF.